The 22 T cell receptor beta chains listed next were all sequenced from one sample in a study of blood T cell repertoires in COVID-19. The assay was immunoSEQ multiplex PCR, and TCRdb's table has in-frame clones only and misses some. The sample shows 55,000 to 80,000 clones, around 83% of them seen only once. Sequencing was performed on peripheral blood. The receptors here all came from a man in his 70s with acute or convalescent COVID-19.

This chain uses TRBV5-1 with TRBJ2-3; 7 nucleotides align to TRBD2. The CDR3 runs to 17 residues. V trimming: 1 base; J trimming: 1 base; junction bases outside the gene matches: 9. Germline assignment: CDR1 SGHRS and CDR2 YFSETQ. CDR3 sequence reads: CASSLWTSDSGTDTQYF. The CDR3 DNA follows: TGCGCCAGCAGCTTGTGGACTAGTGACTCCGGCACAGATACGCAGTATTTT.

The chain couples TRBV5-5 to TRBJ2-7; 7 bases match TRBD1. Germline loops: CDR1 SGHKS, CDR2 YYEKEE (reference sequence). This CDR3 has 15 amino acids. The ends lost 0 bases at V and 1 base at J; junction bases unmatched: 4. The CDR3, as DNA: TGTGCCAGCAGCTTGGCCGGGACAGAGTCCTACGAGCAGTACTTC. It is translated as CASSLAGTESYEQYF.

This rearrangement joins TRBV30 to TRBJ1-1; D unresolved. Germline V gene sequence: CDR1 GTSNPN, CDR2 SVGIG (reference sequence). Trimming shortened V by 3 bases and J by 4 bases, and 12 bases separated the two germline ends. CDR3 length: 13 amino acids. The CDR3 region is CAWRVGRTTEAFF. DNA of the CDR3: TGTGCCTGGAGGGTTGGGAGGACCACTGAAGCTTTCTTT.

This clone was detected a few times. This chain links TRBV30 with TRBJ2-3; possible D gene TRBD2, 6 bases. Trimming removed 4 bases at V and 3 bases at J, with 20 bases between. CDR1 is GTSNPN and CDR2 is SVGIG in the germline V gene (reference sequence). The CDR3 totals 16 residues. CDR3 coding DNA: TGTGCCTGGACAAACCCCTCCGCGGGAAGGACAGATACGCAGTATTTT. It translates to CAWTNPSAGRTDTQYF.

This chain uses TRBV28 with TRBJ1-6; weak D call: TRBD1 (5 bases). Germline loops: CDR1 MDHEN, CDR2 SYDVKM. V was shortened by 6 bases and J by 5 bases, with 14 bases between the two germline ends. The CDR3 loop spans 15 amino acids. The CDR3 loop is CASRDTQNHNSPLHF. DNA for the CDR3: TGTGCCAGCAGGGACACTCAGAACCATAATTCACCCCTCCACTTT. The whole variable domain, filled in from reference TRBV28 and TRBJ1-6, reads DVKVTQSSRYLVKRTGEKVFLECVQDMDHENMFWYRQDPGLGLRLIYFSYDVKMKEKGDIPEGYSVSREKKERFSLILESASTNQTSMYLCASRDTQNHNSPLHFGNGTRLTVT.

The chain couples TRBV29-1 to TRBJ2-3, with a weak D call TRBD2 (6 bases). Deletions cut 7 bases from V and 10 bases from J, with 12 bases between. In germline, CDR1 is SQVTM, CDR2 ANQGSEA. This CDR3 has 10 residues. The CDR3 spells CSGRDLAQYF. CDR3 nucleotides: TGCAGCGGCCGGGACTTGGCGCAGTATTTT.

The chain links TRBV5-1 to TRBJ1-3; D not certain. Germline CDR1 SGHRS, CDR2 YFSETQ. The germline V and J ends were trimmed by 5 bases and 0 bases, with 12 bases remaining between them. The CDR3 runs to 15 residues. CDR3 sequence (DNA): TGCGCCAGCAGAATTTTTCCGAGCTCTGGAAACACCATATATTTT. Translating it yields CASRIFPSSGNTIYF.

The chain is built from TRBV6-6 and TRBJ1-4; no clear D gene. CDR3 size: 14 residues. V lost 7 bases to trimming and J lost 0 bases, with 9 bases between them. Germline CDR1 is MNHNY and CDR2 is SVGAGI (reference sequence). The CDR3 DNA sequence: TGTGCCAGCACCTCGCAGGCAACTAATGAAAAACTGTTTTTT. Protein product: CASTSQATNEKLFF.

The V and J genes are TRBV7-8 and TRBJ1-3; D is uncertain. CDR1 and CDR2 (germline): SGHVS, FQNEAQ. The CDR3 spans 17 residues. V shed 3 bases and J shed 0 bases, with 15 bases lying between them. CDR3 nucleotides: TGTGCCAGCAGCTTCTCCTCCACAGTCTACTCTGGAAACACCATATATTTT. It yields the protein CASSFSSTVYSGNTIYF.

The chain recombines TRBV3-1 (or the pseudogene TRBV3-2) with TRBJ2-1; TRBD2 agrees at 9 bases. Trimming at V came to 1 base and at J to 4 bases, leaving 5 bases not matched to a gene. The CDR3 sequence is 16 residues long. Per the germline V gene, CDR1 is LGHDT and CDR2 is YNNKEL (reference sequence). The CDR3 spells CASSQGSGGPYNEQFF. In DNA form, the CDR3 reads TGTGCCAGCAGCCAAGGGAGCGGGGGGCCTTACAATGAGCAGTTCTTC.

The rearrangement joins TRBV27 to TRBJ1-1; 7 nucleotides line up with TRBD1. V gave up 4 bases and J gave up 4 bases; unmatched junction bases: 9. The length of the CDR3 is 15 residues. Germline values: CDR1 MNHEY, CDR2 SMNVEV (reference sequence). This CDR3 is CASSSDRVGGTEAFF. In DNA, the CDR3 is TGTGCCAGCAGTTCAGACAGGGTCGGGGGCACTGAAGCTTTCTTT.

The chain uses TRBV5-4 and TRBJ2-1; 9 positions match TRBD1. This CDR3 comprises 15 residues. Germline lookup yields CDR1 SGHNT and CDR2 YYREEE (reference sequence). V gave up 5 bases and J gave up 14 bases; unmatched junction bases: 17. CDR3 coding DNA: TGTGCCAGCAGGCGAATTAAAACAGGGGGCAAGTGGGAGTTCTTC. Its translation: CASRRIKTGGKWEFF.

This chain uses TRBV28 with TRBJ2-7; 12 positions agree with TRBD2. Unmatched junction bases numbered 2, after V lost 9 bases and J lost 2 bases. The germline V gene has CDR1 MDHEN and CDR2 SYDVKM. This CDR3 region has 13 residues. The DNA of the CDR3 is TGTGCCAGTCTAGCGGGGGGGGCCTACGAGCAGTACTTC. Protein: CASLAGGAYEQYF. The variable domain in full, completed from reference TRBV28 and TRBJ2-7, reads DVKVTQSSRYLVKRTGEKVFLECVQDMDHENMFWYRQDPGLGLRLIYFSYDVKMKEKGDIPEGYSVSREKKERFSLILESASTNQTSMYLCASLAGGAYEQYFGPGTRLTVT.

The chain couples TRBV30 to TRBJ2-5, with 8 bases aligning to TRBD2. The CDR3 sequence is 13 residues long. V was clipped by 4 bases and J by 5 bases; unmatched bases: 6. The germline gives CDR1 GTSNPN, CDR2 SVGIG (reference sequence). This chain's CDR3 is CAWTGGPPETQYF. The CDR3 nucleotides are TGTGCCTGGACGGGAGGGCCGCCGGAGACCCAGTACTTC.

The chain recombines TRBV24-1 with TRBJ2-1, with 12 bases fitting TRBD2. V dropped 4 bases and J dropped 7; count of bases not matched to a gene: 4. This CDR3 has 15 amino acids. Germline V gene data show CDR1 as KGHDR and CDR2 as SFDVKD. The CDR3 loop is CATSDETSGRNEQFF. As DNA, the CDR3 is TGTGCCACCAGTGACGAGACTAGCGGGAGAAATGAGCAGTTCTTC.

The rearrangement uses TRBV19 and TRBJ1-5; maybe TRBD1 (6 bases). The CDR3 has 14 amino acids. V was cut by 1 base and J by 5 bases, with 9 bases left in between. The germline V gene encodes CDR1 LNHDA and CDR2 SQIVND (reference sequence). For the CDR3, the DNA is TGTGCCAGTAGTATAGGGCAGGGGTATCAGCCCCAGCATTTT. Protein: CASSIGQGYQPQHF.

This sequence joins TRBV30 and TRBJ2-7, with TRBD1 identical over 10 bases. The CDR3 has 14 amino acids. Germline V gene sequence: CDR1 GTSNPN, CDR2 SVGIG (reference sequence). V lost 5 bases to trimming and J lost 3 bases; unmatched junction nucleotides: 7. CDR3 DNA sequence: TGTGCCTGGGGGCGGGACAGGGGATTCTACGAGCAGTACTTC. Translation gives CAWGRDRGFYEQYF.

The genes are TRBV28 and TRBJ1-1; TRBD1 is a possible D gene (5 bases). The CDR3 covers 14 residues. Germline V gives CDR1 MDHEN, CDR2 SYDVKM. With 8 bases removed from V and 5 bases from J, the gap between germline ends came to 18 bases. CDR3: CASLILGGETEAFF. For the CDR3, the DNA is TGTGCCAGCCTTATACTCGGGGGGGAGACTGAAGCTTTCTTT.

This sequence joins TRBV5-1 and TRBJ2-1; D ambiguous. The germline gives CDR1 SGHRS, CDR2 YFSETQ. V was pared by 0 bases and J by 8 bases, with 9 bases between. CDR3 length: 13 amino acids. CDR3 sequence: CASSLEITDEQFF. The CDR3 DNA reads TGCGCCAGCAGCTTGGAGATTACGGATGAGCAGTTCTTC. The full variable domain, completed using reference TRBV5-1 and TRBJ2-1, is KAGVTQTPRYLIKTRGQQVTLSCSPISGHRSVSWYQQTPGQGLQFLFEYFSETQRNKGNFPGRFSGRQFSNSRSEMNVSTLELGDSALYLCASSLEITDEQFFGPGTRLTVL.

The rearrangement joins TRBV28 to TRBJ1-1, with a tentative D call TRBD1 (5 bases). Trimming removed 8 bases from V and 2 bases from J, with 9 bases in between. CDR1 and CDR2 from the germline V gene are MDHEN and SYDVKM. The CDR3 has 12 amino acids. CDR3 DNA sequence: TGTGCCAGCGGGGGACTCAACACTGAAGCTTTCTTT. Encoded protein: CASGGLNTEAFF. The complete variable domain, with remaining parts taken from reference TRBV28 and TRBJ1-1, reads DVKVTQSSRYLVKRTGEKVFLECVQDMDHENMFWYRQDPGLGLRLIYFSYDVKMKEKGDIPEGYSVSREKKERFSLILESASTNQTSMYLCASGGLNTEAFFGQGTRLTVV.

This chain connects TRBV7-7 to TRBJ2-7; possibly TRBD1 for D (6 bases). The CDR3 covers 13 residues. In germline, CDR1 is SSHAT, CDR2 FNYEAQ (reference sequence). V was cut by 5 bases and J by 6 bases, with 14 bases left in between. This CDR3 is CASSVNQGSEQYF. CDR3 DNA sequence: TGTGCCAGCAGCGTAAACCAGGGGAGCGAGCAGTACTTC.

The chain is built from TRBV6-5 and TRBJ2-1, with 10 bases aligning to TRBD2. Trimming removed 5 bases from V and 4 bases from J; junction bases left unmatched: 2. In germline, CDR1 is MNHEY, CDR2 SVGAGI. This CDR3 has 14 residues. DNA of the CDR3: TGTGCCAGCAGTCCTAGCGGGGGTTACAATGAGCAGTTCTTC. The encoded protein is CASSPSGGYNEQFF.